The entry below gives a single T cell receptor (beta chain) sequence along with its context. The sample comes from a study of OX40 agonist ivuxolimab in advanced cancers. Overall study context: The drug used for patients, ivuxolimab, was an agonistic anti-OX40 (CD134) antibody. Dose-escalation patients suffered from hepatocellular carcinoma, melanoma, renal cell or head and neck cancer. Three patients showed partial responses: one hepatocellular carcinoma and two cutaneous melanoma cases.

Using immunoSEQ multiplex PCR, the repertoire was profiled, and TCRdb retains in-frame clones only, with some absent. The sample has approximately 60,000 clones, 81% seen once. CDR3 length: 14 amino acids. CDR1 and CDR2 from the germline V gene are KGHSH and LQKENI. The source is an adult with an advanced solid tumor such as melanoma, head and neck, liver or kidney cancer. The source material was CD4+ or CD8+ T cells sorted from blood, sampled in a trial of the OX40 agonist ivuxolimab. V usage is TRBV18 and J usage is TRBJ2-5; 9 positions agree with TRBD1. The J call is in doubt because the DNA end fits TRBJ2-7 better. CDR3 protein: CASSLRDRVREQYF. CDR3 DNA: TGTGCCAGCTCACTCCGGGACAGGGTTCGCGAGCAGTACTTC.